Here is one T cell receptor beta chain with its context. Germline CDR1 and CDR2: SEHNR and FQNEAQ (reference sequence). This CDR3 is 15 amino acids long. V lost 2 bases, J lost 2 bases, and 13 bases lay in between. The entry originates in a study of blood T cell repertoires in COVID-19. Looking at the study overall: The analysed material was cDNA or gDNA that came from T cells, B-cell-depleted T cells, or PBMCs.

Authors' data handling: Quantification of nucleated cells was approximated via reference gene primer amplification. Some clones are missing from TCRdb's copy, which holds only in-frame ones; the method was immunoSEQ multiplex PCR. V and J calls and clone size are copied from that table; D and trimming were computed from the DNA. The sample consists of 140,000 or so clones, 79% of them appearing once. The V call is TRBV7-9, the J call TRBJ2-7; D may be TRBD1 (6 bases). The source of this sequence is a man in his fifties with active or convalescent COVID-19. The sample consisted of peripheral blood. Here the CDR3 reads CASSLFEQGTYEQYF. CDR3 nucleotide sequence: TGTGCCAGCAGCTTATTTGAACAGGGCACCTACGAGCAGTACTTC.